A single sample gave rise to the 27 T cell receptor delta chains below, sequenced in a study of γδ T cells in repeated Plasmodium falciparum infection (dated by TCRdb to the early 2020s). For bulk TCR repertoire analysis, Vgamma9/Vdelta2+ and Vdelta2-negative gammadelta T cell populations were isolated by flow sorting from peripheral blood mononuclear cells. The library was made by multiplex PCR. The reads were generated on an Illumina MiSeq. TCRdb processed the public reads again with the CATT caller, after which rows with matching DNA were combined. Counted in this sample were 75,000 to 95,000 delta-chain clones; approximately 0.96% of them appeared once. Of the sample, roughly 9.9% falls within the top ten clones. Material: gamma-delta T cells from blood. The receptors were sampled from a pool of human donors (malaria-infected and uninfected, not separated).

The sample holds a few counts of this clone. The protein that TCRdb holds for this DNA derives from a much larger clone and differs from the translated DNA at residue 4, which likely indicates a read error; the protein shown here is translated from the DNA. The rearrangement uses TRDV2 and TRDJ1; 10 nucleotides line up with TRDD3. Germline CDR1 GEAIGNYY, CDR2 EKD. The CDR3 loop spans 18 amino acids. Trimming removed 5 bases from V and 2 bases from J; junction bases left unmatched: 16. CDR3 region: CACVPVLGDPGRTDKLIF. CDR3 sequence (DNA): TGTGCCTGTGTCCCCGTACTGGGGGATCCGGGGAGAACCGATAAACTCATCTTT.

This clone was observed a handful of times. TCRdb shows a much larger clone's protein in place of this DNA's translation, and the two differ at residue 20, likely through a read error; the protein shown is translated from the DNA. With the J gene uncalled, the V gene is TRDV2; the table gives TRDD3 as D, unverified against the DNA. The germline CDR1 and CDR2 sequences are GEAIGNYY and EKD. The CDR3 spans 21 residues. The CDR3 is CACDTRNTSYLGDTYTDKLTF. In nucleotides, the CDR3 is TGTGCCTGTGACACCCGGAACACTTCCTACCTGGGGGATACGTACACCGATAAACTCACCTTT.

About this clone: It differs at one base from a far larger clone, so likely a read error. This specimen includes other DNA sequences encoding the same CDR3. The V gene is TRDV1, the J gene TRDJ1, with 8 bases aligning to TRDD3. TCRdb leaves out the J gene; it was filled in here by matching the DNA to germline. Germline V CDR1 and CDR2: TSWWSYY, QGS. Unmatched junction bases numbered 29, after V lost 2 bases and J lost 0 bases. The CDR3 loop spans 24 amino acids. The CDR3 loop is CALGEKSPRPPPSHGDTHTDKLIF. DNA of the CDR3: TGTGCTCTTGGGGAAAAGAGTCCCCGCCCTCCTCCGTCACATGGGGATACCCACACCGATAAACTCATCTTT.

CDR3: CALGELGGQSTDKLIF. The CDR3 DNA is TGTGCTCTTGGGGAACTGGGGGGACAAAGCACCGATAAACTCATCTTT. The rearrangement links TRDV1 to TRDJ1; D is possibly TRDD3 (6 bases). Germline matching of the DNA provided the J gene here, since TCRdb leaves it blank. This CDR3 has 16 amino acids. Trimming pared 0 bases from V and 1 base from J, leaving 12 bases between. Germline loops: CDR1 TSWWSYY, CDR2 QGS.

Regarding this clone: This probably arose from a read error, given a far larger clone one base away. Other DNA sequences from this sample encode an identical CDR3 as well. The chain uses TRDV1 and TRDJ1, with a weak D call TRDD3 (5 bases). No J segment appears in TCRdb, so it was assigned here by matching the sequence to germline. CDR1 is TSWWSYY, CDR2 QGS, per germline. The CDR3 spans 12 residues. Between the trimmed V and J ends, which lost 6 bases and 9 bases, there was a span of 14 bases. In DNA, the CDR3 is TGTGCTCTTGGTCGGGGACTAGGAGAACTCATCTTT. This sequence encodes CALGRGLGELIF.

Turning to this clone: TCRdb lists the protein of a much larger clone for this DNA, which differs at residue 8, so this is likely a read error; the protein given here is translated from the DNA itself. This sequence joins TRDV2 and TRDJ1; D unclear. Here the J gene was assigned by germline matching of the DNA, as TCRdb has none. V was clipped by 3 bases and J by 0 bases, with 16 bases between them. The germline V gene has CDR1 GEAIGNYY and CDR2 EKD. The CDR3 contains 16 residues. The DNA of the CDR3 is TGTGCCTGTGACTCCGTACTGAGGAACTACACCGATAAACTCATCTTT. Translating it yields CACDSVLRNYTDKLIF.

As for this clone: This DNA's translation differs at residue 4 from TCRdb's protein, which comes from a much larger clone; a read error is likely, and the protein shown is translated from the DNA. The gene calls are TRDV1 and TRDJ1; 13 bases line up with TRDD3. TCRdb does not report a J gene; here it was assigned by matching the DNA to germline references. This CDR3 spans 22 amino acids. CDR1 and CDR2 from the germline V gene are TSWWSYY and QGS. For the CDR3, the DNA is TGTGCTCTTAGGGAAAGACTCGTCCCTCGGGTTACTGGGGGATACGCGTCCGATAAACTCATCTTT. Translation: CALRERLVPRVTGGYASDKLIF.

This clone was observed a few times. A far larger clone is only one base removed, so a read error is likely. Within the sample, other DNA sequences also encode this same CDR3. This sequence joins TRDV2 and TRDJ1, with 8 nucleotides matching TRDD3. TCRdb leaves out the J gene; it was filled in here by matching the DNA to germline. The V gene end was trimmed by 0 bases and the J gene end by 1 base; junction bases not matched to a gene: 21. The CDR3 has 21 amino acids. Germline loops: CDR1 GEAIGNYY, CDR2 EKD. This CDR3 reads CACDTLSSPSLGDGSTDKLIF. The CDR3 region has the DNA TGTGCCTGTGACACCCTGAGTAGTCCATCTTTGGGGGATGGATCCACCGATAAACTCATCTTT.

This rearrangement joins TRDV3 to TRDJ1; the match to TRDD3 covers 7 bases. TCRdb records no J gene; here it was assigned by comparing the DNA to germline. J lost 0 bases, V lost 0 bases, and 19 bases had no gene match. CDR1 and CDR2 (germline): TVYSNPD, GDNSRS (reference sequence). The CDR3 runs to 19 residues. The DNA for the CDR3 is TGTGCCTTTAGCTCTCCTATGGGATACTCTACTGTGTACACCGATAAACTCATCTTT. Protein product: CAFSSPMGYSTVYTDKLIF.

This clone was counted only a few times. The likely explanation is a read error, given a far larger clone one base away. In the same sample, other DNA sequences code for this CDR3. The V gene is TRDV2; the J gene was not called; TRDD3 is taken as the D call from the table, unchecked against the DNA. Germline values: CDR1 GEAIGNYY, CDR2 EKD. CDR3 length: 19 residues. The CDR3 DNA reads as TGTGCCTGTGAGCGTACTGGGGGATACGCAGGACCGTACACCGATAAACTTATCTTT. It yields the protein CACERTGGYAGPYTDKLIF.

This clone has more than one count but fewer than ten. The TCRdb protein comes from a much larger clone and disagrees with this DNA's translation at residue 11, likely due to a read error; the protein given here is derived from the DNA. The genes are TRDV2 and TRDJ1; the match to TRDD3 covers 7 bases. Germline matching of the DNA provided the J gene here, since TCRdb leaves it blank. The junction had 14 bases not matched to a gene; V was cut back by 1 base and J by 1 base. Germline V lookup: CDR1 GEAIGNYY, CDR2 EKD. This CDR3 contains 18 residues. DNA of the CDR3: TGTGCCTGTGACACTATAGTGGGGGGATCTCCCTCCACCGATAAACTCATCTTT. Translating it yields CACDTIVGGSPSTDKLIF.

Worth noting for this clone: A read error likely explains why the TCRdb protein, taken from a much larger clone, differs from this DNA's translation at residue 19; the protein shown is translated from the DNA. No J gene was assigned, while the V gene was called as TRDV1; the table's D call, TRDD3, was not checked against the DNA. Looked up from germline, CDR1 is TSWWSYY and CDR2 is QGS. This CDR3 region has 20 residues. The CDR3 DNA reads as TGTGCTCTTGGGGTCCTACTTCCTACAGGGGGGATATCGTACACCGATAAACTCACCTTT. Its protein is CALGVLLPTGGISYTDKLTF.

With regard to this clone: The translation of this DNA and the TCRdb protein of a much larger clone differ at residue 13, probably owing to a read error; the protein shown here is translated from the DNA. CDR3 protein: CALPSDRSYRGYPTDKLIF. CDR3 nucleotide sequence: TGTGCCTTGCCTTCAGATCGTTCCTACAGGGGATACCCAACCGATAAACTCATCTTT. This chain joins TRDV3 and TRDJ1; D is perhaps TRDD3 (8 bases). The J gene is not listed in TCRdb, so it was assigned here from a DNA match to germline. This CDR3 is built from 19 residues. In germline, CDR1 is TVYSNPD, CDR2 GDNSRS (reference sequence). The V end lost 3 bases, the J end lost 2 bases, and 31 bases lay between the germline ends. The full variable domain, with the rest looked up from reference TRDV3 and TRDJ1, is CDKVTQSSPDQTVASGSEVVLLCTYDTVYSNPDLFWYRIRPDYSFQFVFYGDNSRSEGADFTQGRFSVKHILTQKAFHLVISPVRTEDSATYYCALPSDRSYRGYPTDKLIFGKGTRVTVEP.

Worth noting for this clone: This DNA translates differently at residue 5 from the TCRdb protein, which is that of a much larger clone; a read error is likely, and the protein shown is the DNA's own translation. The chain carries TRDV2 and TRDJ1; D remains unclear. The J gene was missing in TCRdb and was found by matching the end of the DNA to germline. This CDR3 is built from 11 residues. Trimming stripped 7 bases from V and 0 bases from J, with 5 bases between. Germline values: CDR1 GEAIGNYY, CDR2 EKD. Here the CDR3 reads CAWGHTDKLIF. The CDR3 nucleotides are TGTGCCTGGGGGCACACCGATAAACTCATCTTT.

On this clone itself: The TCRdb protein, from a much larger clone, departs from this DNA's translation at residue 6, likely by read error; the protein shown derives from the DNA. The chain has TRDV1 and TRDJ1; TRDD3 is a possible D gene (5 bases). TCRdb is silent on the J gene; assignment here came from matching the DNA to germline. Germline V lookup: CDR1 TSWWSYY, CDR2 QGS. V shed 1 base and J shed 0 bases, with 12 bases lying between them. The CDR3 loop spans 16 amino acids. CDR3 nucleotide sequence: TGTGCTCTTGGGGAACCAGGGATTGAGTACACCGATAAACTCATCTTT. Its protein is CALGEPGIEYTDKLIF.

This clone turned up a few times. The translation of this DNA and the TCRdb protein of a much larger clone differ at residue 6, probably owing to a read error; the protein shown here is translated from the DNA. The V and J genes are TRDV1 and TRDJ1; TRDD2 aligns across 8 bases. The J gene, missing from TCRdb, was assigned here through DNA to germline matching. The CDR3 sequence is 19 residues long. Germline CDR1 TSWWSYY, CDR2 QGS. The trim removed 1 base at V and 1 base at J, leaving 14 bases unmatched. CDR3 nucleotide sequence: TGTGCTCTTGGGGAACCTCATCTTCCTACGAAGGGTTCCACCGATAAACTCATCTTT. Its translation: CALGEPHLPTKGSTDKLIF.

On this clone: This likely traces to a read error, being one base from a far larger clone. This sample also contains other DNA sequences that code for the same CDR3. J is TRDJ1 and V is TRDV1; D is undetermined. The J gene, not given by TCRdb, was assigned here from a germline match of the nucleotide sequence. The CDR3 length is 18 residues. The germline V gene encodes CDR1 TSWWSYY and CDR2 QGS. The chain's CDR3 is CALGVHRAQVEYTDKLIF. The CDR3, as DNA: TGTGCTCTTGGGGTCCATCGAGCCCAGGTCGAGTACACCGACAAACTCATCTTT.

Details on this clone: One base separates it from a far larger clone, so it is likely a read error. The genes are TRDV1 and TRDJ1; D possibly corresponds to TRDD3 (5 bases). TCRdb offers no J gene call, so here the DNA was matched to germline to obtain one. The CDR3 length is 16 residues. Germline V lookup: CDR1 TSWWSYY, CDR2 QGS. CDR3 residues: CALGEAETADTDKLIF. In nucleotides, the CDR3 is TGTGCCCTTGGGGAAGCGGAGACGGCTGACACCGATAAACTCATCTTT.

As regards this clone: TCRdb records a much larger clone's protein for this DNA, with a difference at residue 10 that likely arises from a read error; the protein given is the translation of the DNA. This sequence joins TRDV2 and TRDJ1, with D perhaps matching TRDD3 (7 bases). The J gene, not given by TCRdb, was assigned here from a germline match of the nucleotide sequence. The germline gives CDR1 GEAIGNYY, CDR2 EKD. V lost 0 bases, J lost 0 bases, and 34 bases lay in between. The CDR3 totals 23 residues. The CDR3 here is CACDTVRPSGDGTGDQNTDKLIF. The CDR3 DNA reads TGTGCCTGTGACACCGTAAGGCCTTCCGGCGACGGTACTGGGGACCAAAACACCGATAAACTCATCTTT.

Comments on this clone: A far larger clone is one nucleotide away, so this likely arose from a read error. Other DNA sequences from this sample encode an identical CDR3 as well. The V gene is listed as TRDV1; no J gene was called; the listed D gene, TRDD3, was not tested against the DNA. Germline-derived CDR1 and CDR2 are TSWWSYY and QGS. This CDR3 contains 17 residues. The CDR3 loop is CALGEPRHTTNTDKLIF. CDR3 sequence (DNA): TGTGCTCTTGGGGAACCTAGGCATACGACGAACACCGATAAACTCATCTTC.

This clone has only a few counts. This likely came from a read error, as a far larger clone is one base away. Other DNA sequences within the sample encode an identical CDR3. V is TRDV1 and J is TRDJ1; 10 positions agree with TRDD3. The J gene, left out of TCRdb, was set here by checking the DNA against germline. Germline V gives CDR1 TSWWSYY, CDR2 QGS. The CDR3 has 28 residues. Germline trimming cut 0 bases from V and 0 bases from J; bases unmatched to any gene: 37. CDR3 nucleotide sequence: TGTGCTCTTGGGGAACTTGCCCGAAAAGGGCTTGGGGGATACCCCCTCGATTCCGGTACCCTCTACACCGATAAACTCATCTTT. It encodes CALGELARKGLGGYPLDSGTLYTDKLIF.

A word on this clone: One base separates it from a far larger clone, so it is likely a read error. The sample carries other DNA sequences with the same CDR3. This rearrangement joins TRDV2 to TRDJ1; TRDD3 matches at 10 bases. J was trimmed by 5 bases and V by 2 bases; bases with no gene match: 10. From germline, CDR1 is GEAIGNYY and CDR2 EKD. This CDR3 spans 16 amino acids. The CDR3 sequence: CACDNLGDNMTDKLIF. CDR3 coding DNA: TGTGCCTGTGACAACCTGGGGGATAATATGACTGATAAACTCATCTTT.

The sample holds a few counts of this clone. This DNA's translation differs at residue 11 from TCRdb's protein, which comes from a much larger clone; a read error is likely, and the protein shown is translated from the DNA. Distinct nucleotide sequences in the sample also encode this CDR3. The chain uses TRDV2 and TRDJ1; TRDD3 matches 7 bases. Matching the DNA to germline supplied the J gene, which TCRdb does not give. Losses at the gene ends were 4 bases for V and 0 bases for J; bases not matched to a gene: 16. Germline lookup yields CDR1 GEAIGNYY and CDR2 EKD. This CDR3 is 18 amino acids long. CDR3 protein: CACEPLSTGVRYTDKLIF. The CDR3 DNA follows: TGTGCCTGTGAGCCCCTCTCTACTGGGGTCAGGTACACCGATAAACTCATCTTT.

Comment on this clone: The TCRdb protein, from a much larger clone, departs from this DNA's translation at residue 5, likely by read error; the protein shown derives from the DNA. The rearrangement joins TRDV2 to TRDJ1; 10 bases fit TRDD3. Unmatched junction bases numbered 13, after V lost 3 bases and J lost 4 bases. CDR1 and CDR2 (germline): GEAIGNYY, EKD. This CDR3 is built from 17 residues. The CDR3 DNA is TGTGCCTGTGACCCCCTCCCGGTGGGGGATACTGACGATAAACTCATCTTT. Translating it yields CACDPLPVGDTDDKLIF.

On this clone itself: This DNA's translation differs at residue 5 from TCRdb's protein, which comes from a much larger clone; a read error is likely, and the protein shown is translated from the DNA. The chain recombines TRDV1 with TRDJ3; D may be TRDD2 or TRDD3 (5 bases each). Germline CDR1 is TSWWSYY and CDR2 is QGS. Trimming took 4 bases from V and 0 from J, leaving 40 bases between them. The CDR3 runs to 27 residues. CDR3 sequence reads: CALGGLTTYRAWRIDGITSWDTRQMFF. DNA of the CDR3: TGTGCTCTTGGGGGCCTCACTACCTACCGTGCGTGGCGGATAGACGGAATAACCTCCTGGGACACCCGACAGATGTTTTTC.

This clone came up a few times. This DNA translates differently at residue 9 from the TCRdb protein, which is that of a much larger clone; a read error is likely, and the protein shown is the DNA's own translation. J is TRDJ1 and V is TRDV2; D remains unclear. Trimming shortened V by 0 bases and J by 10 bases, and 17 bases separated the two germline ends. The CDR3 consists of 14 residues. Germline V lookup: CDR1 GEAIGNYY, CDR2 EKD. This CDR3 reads CACDTPFVGGVLIF. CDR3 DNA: TGTGCCTGTGACACCCCTTTTGTAGGTGGCGTACTCATCTTT.

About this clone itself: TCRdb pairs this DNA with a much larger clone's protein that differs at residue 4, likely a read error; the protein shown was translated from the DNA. The CDR3 protein is CAFLTGFPRPHWGIRSYTDKLIF. CDR3 sequence (DNA): TGTGCCTTCCTCACCGGGTTCCCGAGGCCCCACTGGGGGATACGCTCGTACACCGATAAACTCATCTTT. The V call is TRDV3, the J call TRDJ1; 13 bases match TRDD3. The V segment lost 3 bases and the J segment 0 bases; nucleotides outside the gene matches: 28. The CDR3 contains 23 residues. Per germline, CDR1 TVYSNPD and CDR2 GDNSRS (reference sequence).